This T cell receptor beta chain is drawn from a study of cytomegalovirus exposure and HLA in healthy donors. The overall study: Both the 120 validation repertoires and the 600 to 750 first-cohort repertoires used the same platform, as reported by a later analysis.

V shed 4 bases and J shed 5 bases, with 18 bases lying between them. The CDR3 is 15 amino acids. Germline-derived CDR1 and CDR2 are SGHDT and YYEEEE. Turning to this clone: Antigen: not known.

Study-wide results and limits: The authors confirmed in vitro that a few CMV-associated chains were specific for CMV antigens. The investigators catalogued about 170 TCR beta chains as cytomegalovirus-associated. The study found most TCR sequences rare, yet found some public TCRs in many donors.

Measured with immunoSEQ multiplex PCR; TCRdb has only the in-frame clones, and not every one. The sample lists under 110,000 clones, roughly 90% occurring once. Sequenced sample: PBMCs. The V gene is TRBV5-6, the J gene TRBJ1-1, with D perhaps TRBD1 (6 bases). The receptor comes from a woman younger than 30 in good health and CMV-seropositive. The CDR3 sequence is CASSQSWTVRTEAFF. Here the CDR3 DNA reads TGTGCCAGCAGCCAAAGCTGGACAGTCCGAACTGAAGCTTTCTTT.